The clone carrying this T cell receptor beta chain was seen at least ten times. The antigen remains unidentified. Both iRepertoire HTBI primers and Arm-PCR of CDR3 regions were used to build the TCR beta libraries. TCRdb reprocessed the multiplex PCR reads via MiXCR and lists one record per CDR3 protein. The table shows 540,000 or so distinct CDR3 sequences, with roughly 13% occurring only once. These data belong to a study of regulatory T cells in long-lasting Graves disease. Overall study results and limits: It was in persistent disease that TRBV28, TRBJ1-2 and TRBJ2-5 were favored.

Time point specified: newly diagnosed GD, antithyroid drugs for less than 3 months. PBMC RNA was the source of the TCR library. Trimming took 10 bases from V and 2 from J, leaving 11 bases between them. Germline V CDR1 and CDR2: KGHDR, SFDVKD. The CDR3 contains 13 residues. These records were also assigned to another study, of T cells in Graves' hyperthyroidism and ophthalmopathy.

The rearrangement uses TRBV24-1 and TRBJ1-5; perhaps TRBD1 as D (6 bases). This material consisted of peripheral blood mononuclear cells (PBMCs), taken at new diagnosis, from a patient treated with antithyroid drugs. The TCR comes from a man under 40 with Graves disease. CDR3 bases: TGTGCCACACAGGGTTCGGGCAATCAGCCCCAGCATTTT. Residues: CATQGSGNQPQHF.